These T cell receptor beta chains were read from a single sample in a study of response to subunit inactivated influenza vaccine. One entry per CDR3 protein, called by TCRdb with MiXCR from the RT-PCR reads. The top ten hold around 12% of the sample, which has around 500,000 distinct CDR3 sequences, approximately 11% seen once. The sequenced sample was PBMCs from blood, obtained more than 35 days after vaccination. These receptors all come from a man in his fifties who received an inactivated influenza vaccine. Each CDR3 is given with its conserved first and last residue. Fields, in order: V gene, clone size, D gene, J gene, CDR3 protein, CDR3 DNA. D genes are given only for firm matches. Only some rows state a clone size, as once, few, many or a class for expanded clones.

TRBV11-1,once,TRBD2,TRBJ2-1,CASSLGQTAGRSPYNEQFF,TGTGCCAGCAGCTTAGGACAGACGGCCGGGAGGTCACCCTACAATGAGCAGTTCTTC
TRBV5-1,few,NA,TRBJ2-5,CASSLSGTQETQYF,TGCGCCAGCAGCTTGTCGGGGACCCAAGAGACCCAGTACTTC
TRBV20-1,few,TRBD2,TRBJ2-7,CSARDGLGSHEQYF,TGCAGTGCTAGAGACGGACTAGGTTCCCACGAGCAGTACTTC
TRBV6-1,few,TRBD1,TRBJ2-5,CASSNHLTTGGRGTQYF,TGTGCCAGCAGCAATCACCTTACTACAGGGGGCAGGGGGACCCAGTACTTC
TRBV4-3,NA,TRBD2,TRBJ2-1,CASSQDPLAGVYNEQFF,TGCGCCAGCAGCCAAGATCCACTAGCGGGGGTATACAATGAGCAGTTCTTC
TRBV7-6,few,NA,TRBJ2-7,CASSLDSQGVYEQYF,TGTGCCAGCAGCTTAGATTCCCAGGGAGTATACGAGCAGTACTTC
TRBV21-1,NA,NA,TRBJ2-5,CASSTPEGRGRKETQYF,TGTGCCAGCAGCACCCCAGAGGGGCGGGGCCGAAAAGAGACCCAGTACTTC
TRBV5-1,few,NA,TRBJ2-2,CASSFSGTVMNTGELFF,TGCGCCAGCAGCTTCTCAGGGACGGTGATGAACACCGGGGAGCTGTTTTTT
TRBV20-1,many,TRBD1,TRBJ2-5,CSARDAGGLETQYF,TGCAGTGCTAGAGATGCAGGGGGCTTGGAGACCCAGTACTTC
TRBV5-1,NA,NA,TRBJ2-1,CASSVVQGVHEQFF,TGCGCCAGCAGCGTCGTCCAGGGAGTACATGAGCAGTTCTTC
TRBV7-2,few,NA,TRBJ2-3,CASNYRGGGTDTQYF,TGTGCCAGCAACTACAGGGGGGGAGGTACAGATACGCAGTATTTT
TRBV7-2,NA,NA,TRBJ2-2,CASSSQSRDTGELFF,TGTGCCAGCAGCTCTCAAAGCAGGGACACCGGGGAGCTGTTTTTT
TRBV7-9,NA,NA,TRBJ2-3,CASSLEVGHNTQYF,TGTGCCAGCAGCTTAGAGGTGGGGCACAATACGCAGTATTTT
TRBV20-1,few,NA,TRBJ1-1,CSARGGGGNLNTEAFF,TGCAGTGCTAGAGGAGGGGGTGGGAATCTGAACACTGAAGCTTTCTTT
TRBV28,many,NA,TRBJ2-7,CASSLARAPYEQYF,TGTGCCAGCAGTTTAGCGCGGGCCCCCTACGAGCAGTACTTC
TRBV9,few,NA,TRBJ2-2,CASNRGSAPNTGELFF,TGTGCCAGCAATCGGGGTAGTGCACCTAACACCGGGGAGCTGTTTTTT
TRBV20-1,NA,NA,TRBJ1-5,CSAREALNQPQHF,TGCAGTGCTAGGGAAGCCCTTAATCAGCCCCAGCATTTT
TRBV20-1,many,NA,TRBJ2-3,CSATTLSTDTQYF,TGCAGTGCTACAACCCTTAGCACAGATACGCAGTATTTT
TRBV4-3,NA,NA,TRBJ2-1,CASSQATGGLYNEQFF,TGCGCCAGCAGCCAAGCCACGGGGGGCCTGTACAATGAGCAGTTCTTC
TRBV20-1,few,TRBD2,TRBJ2-2,CSARTSGNTGELFF,TGCAGTGCTCGGACTAGCGGGAACACCGGGGAGCTGTTTTTT
TRBV6-1,NA,TRBD1,TRBJ1-5,CASRARGQGSNQPQHF,TGTGCCAGCAGAGCGAGGGGACAGGGGAGCAATCAGCCCCAGCATTTT
TRBV29-1,many,TRBD1,TRBJ2-1,CSVESDRGNEQFF,TGCAGCGTTGAGTCGGACAGGGGAAATGAGCAGTTCTTC
TRBV30,NA,TRBD1,TRBJ1-1,CAWNEQGWTEAFF,TGTGCCTGGAATGAACAGGGGTGGACTGAAGCTTTCTTT
TRBV7-6,NA,NA,TRBJ2-7,CASSLDQGSSYEQYF,TGTGCCAGCAGCTTGGATCAAGGGAGCTCCTACGAGCAGTACTTC
TRBV5-1,NA,TRBD1,TRBJ1-1,CASSTRTGGRGTEAFF,TGCGCCAGCAGCACCCGGACAGGGGGCAGGGGGACTGAAGCTTTCTTT
TRBV11-2,NA,NA,TRBJ1-2,CASSLDSGAYYGYTF,TGTGCCAGCAGCCTAGATTCAGGGGCCTACTATGGCTACACCTTC
TRBV20-1,many,NA,TRBJ2-7,CSAPNTGVEQYF,TGCAGTGCACCAAACACGGGGGTCGAGCAGTACTTC
TRBV27,many,NA,TRBJ2-7,CASMAGLRSSYEQYF,TGTGCCAGTATGGCGGGACTTCGGAGTTCCTACGAGCAGTACTTC
TRBV10-3,few,NA,TRBJ1-2,CAISDPGQAYGYTF,TGTGCCATCAGTGATCCAGGGCAGGCCTATGGCTACACCTTC
TRBV14,few,TRBD2,TRBJ2-1,CASSRWEGTSYNEQFF,TGTGCCAGCAGCCGGTGGGAGGGGACCTCCTACAATGAGCAGTTCTTC
TRBV4-3,few,NA,TRBJ2-7,CASSNLAGATYEQYF,TGCGCCAGCAGCAATCTGGCGGGGGCGACCTACGAGCAGTACTTC
TRBV27,NA,NA,TRBJ2-7,CASSPTDPKSSYEQYF,TGTGCCAGCAGTCCGACGGACCCGAAGAGCTCCTACGAGCAGTACTTC
TRBV20-1,many,NA,TRBJ2-7,CSARLGNYYEQYF,TGCAGTGCTAGGCTGGGTAACTACTACGAGCAGTACTTC